This T cell receptor (beta chain) was captured by sequencing in a study of T cells after yellow fever vaccination. They built TCR cDNA with 5'RACE template switching, a step that put in a universal primer site and UMIs. In TCRdb, the 5' RACE reads were re-called with MiXCR into one record per CDR3 protein. The table records 300,000 to 400,000 distinct CDR3 sequences, 7% to 9% of them present only once. Points from the study as a whole: Post-booster reappearance was seen for most primary-vaccination clones (roughly 96% CD4, around 88% CD8).

This clonotype was detected only a few times. Its antigen is as yet unknown. This sequence was found in a man aged 18 to 30 who received the YFV17D yellow fever vaccine. Sequenced here: PBMCs, sampled 35 to 50 days after the first yellow fever vaccination.

The CDR3 bases are TGTGCCAGCAGCTTAGTAGGGGTCCGAGATACGCAGTATTTT. Amino acids: CASSLVGVRDTQYF. The rearrangement joins TRBV7-3 to TRBJ2-3; maybe TRBD1 (5 bases). The CDR3 totals 14 residues. The V end was cut by 2 bases, the J end by 5 bases, with 11 bases between. Germline assignment: CDR1 SGHTA and CDR2 FQGTGA.